These 8 T cell receptor beta chains were sequenced from one sample in a study of CD8 T cells in Susac syndrome. Reverse transcription of about 0.5 to 1 ug RNA was carried out with random hexamers. TCRdb itself ran the immunoSEQ multiplex PCR reads through MiXCR, one entry per CDR3 protein. Among 110,000 to 150,000 distinct CDR3 sequences listed, approximately 93% were seen once. What was sequenced was CD8+ T cells from PBMCs. These receptors originate from a human donor in good health.

This rearrangement joins TRBV29-1 to TRBJ2-7; TRBD1 or TRBD2 may be the D gene (5 bases each). Germline V gene data show CDR1 as SQVTM and CDR2 as ANQGSEA. This CDR3 is built from 13 residues. Trimming left V 7 bases short and J 2 bases short, with 15 bases between. CDR3 residues: CSAAGTATYEQYF. The CDR3, as DNA: TGCAGCGCTGCCGGGACGGCAACCTACGAGCAGTACTTC.

V and J are TRBV29-1 and TRBJ2-3; possible D gene TRBD1, 6 bases. V gave up 2 bases and J gave up 4 bases, with 13 bases separating them. This CDR3 has 14 residues. Germline CDR1 SQVTM, CDR2 ANQGSEA. The CDR3 DNA sequence: TGCAGCGTTGAATTTACAGGGCGGTCAGATACGCAGTATTTT. It encodes CSVEFTGRSDTQYF.

The V call is TRBV29-1, the J call TRBJ1-1; 12 bases map to TRBD1. Germline V gene data show CDR1 as SQVTM and CDR2 as ANQGSEA. The CDR3 is 14 amino acids. V lost 6 bases and J lost 4; bases outside the gene matches: 6. As DNA, the CDR3 is TGCAGCGTGCCGGGACAGGGGGCGTTCACTGAAGCTTTCTTT. This translates into CSVPGQGAFTEAFF.

This clonotype showed up just once. The chain is built from TRBV6-5 and TRBJ1-2; D is possibly TRBD1 (5 bases). The germline V and J ends were trimmed by 0 bases and 5 bases, with 10 bases remaining between them. This CDR3 is 14 amino acids long. CDR1 and CDR2 from the germline V gene are MNHEY and SVGAGI. CDR3: CASSYSRGTYGYTF. The CDR3 bases are TGTGCCAGCAGTTACTCGAGGGGAACGTATGGCTACACCTTC.

The chain is built from TRBV9 and TRBJ2-7, with D perhaps TRBD1 or TRBD2 (6 bases each). The CDR3 runs to 14 residues. The V end was cut by 3 bases, the J end by 6 bases, with 16 bases between. The V gene's germline CDR1 is SGDLS and CDR2 YYNGEE. The CDR3 bases are TGTGCCAGCAGCGGGGGAGTGGGGGGCGGCGAGCAGTACTTC. It encodes CASSGGVGGGEQYF.

The V gene is TRBV3-1, the J gene TRBJ1-2; D call uncertain. CDR1 is LGHDT, CDR2 YNNKEL, per germline (reference sequence). There are 14 residues in the CDR3. Trimming removed 0 bases from V and 1 base from J, with 6 bases in between. CDR3 DNA sequence: TGTGCCAGCAGCCAAGACGGGAATAACTATGGCTACACCTTC. Protein product: CASSQDGNNYGYTF.

This chain uses TRBV27 with TRBJ1-2, with D possibly TRBD1 on 5 matching bases. CDR1 and CDR2 (germline): MNHEY, SMNVEV (reference sequence). This CDR3 comprises 12 residues. Trimming left V 4 bases short and J 6 bases short, with 9 bases between. CDR3 DNA sequence: TGTGCCAGCAGTTCTCAGGGCCATGGCTACACCTTC. Its translation is CASSSQGHGYTF.

The V gene is TRBV19, the J gene TRBJ2-5; TRBD2 aligns across 9 bases. CDR3 length: 16 residues. CDR1 is LNHDA, CDR2 SQIVND, per germline (reference sequence). With V trimmed by 4 bases and J by 2 bases, 8 bases remained unmatched. The CDR3 DNA reads TGTGCCAGTAGTAGGGATCTAGCGGGGCAGCAAGAGACCCAGTACTTC. Translating it yields CASSRDLAGQQETQYF.